Sequencing of this TCR beta chain was carried out in a study of breast tumors, draining lymph nodes, adjacent tissues. This clonotype was seen repeatedly, ten times or more. Breast cancer patients provided tissue from their axillary draining lymph nodes. In TCRdb, the multiplex PCR reads were re-called with MiXCR into one record per CDR3 protein. Among fewer than 200,000 distinct CDR3 sequences listed, 30% to 35% were seen once. V lost 6 bases, J lost 3 bases, and 8 bases lay in between. The CDR3 is 12 amino acids. Germline lookup yields CDR1 ENHRY and CDR2 SYGVKD. The J gene is TRBJ2-5, the V gene TRBV10-3; D unclear. The receptor was isolated from a female donor with breast cancer. Some clones in this sample may be carry-over from other donors' samples. Sequencing was done on a sample of axillary lymph node tissue. In DNA, the CDR3 is TGTGCCATCAGGAAGGATGAAGAGACCCAGTACTTC. Its translation: CAIRKDEETQYF.